Listed here is a single TCR beta chain. These data come from a study of blood T cell repertoires in COVID-19. Study summary: Samples representing acute and convalescent COVID-19 were sourced from the United States, Italy and Spain. PBMCs, B-cell-depleted T cells, or T cells provided the cDNA or gDNA that made up the material.

Study processing details: Scientists estimated how many nucleated cells there were by amplifying reference gene primers. The table came from immunoSEQ multiplex PCR; TCRdb's copy has only in-frame clones and leaves some out. V and J calls and clone size are as listed in that table; D and trimming were resolved from the DNA. The repertoire includes fewer than 50,000 clones, roughly nine tenths of them detected once, and about 3.8% sits in the top ten. The material sequenced was peripheral blood. The clonotype comes from a human donor in a cohort sampled during active COVID-19.

In DNA form, the CDR3 reads TGTGCCAGCAGCGCCCCCGGGACAGGGGAAGAGACCCAGTACTTC. As protein: CASSAPGTGEETQYF. The chain recombines TRBV5-8 with TRBJ2-5; 10 bases agree with TRBD1. This CDR3 contains 15 residues. Germline trimming cut 4 bases from V and 3 bases from J; bases unmatched to any gene: 6. Germline V CDR1 and CDR2: SGHTS, YDEGEE.